Listed below are T cell receptor beta chains from one sample, sequenced in a study of identical twins. TCRdb passed the 5' RACE reads through MiXCR, listing each CDR3 protein once. This sample yields around 510,000 distinct CDR3 sequences, of which roughly an eighth are seen a single time; about 1% belongs to the top ten. These records were also assigned to another study, of yellow fever vaccine responses in identical twins.

Material: CD4+ T cells sorted from blood. The receptors come from a woman aged 18 to 35 in good health. CDR3s include the opening cysteine and the closing phenylalanine or tryptophan. The D gene is left open where the match is weak. Rows may omit the clone size; those that give it use once, few, many or a size class.

clone size	D gene	V gene	J gene	CDR3 protein	CDR3 DNA
few	TRBD2	TRBV27	TRBJ2-3	CASSLFSGGVTSTDTQYF	TGTGCCAGCAGTTTATTTAGCGGGGGGGTAACTAGCACAGATACGCAGTATTTT
.	TRBD2	TRBV5-4	TRBJ2-1	CASSSRAAGGRYNEQFF	TGTGCCAGCAGCAGCCGTGCGGCGGGAGGCCGGTACAATGAGCAGTTCTTC
.	.	TRBV25-1	TRBJ2-5	CASSPREGYQETQYF	TGTGCCAGCAGTCCCCGAGAAGGATACCAAGAGACCCAGTACTTC
.	.	TRBV6-2/TRBV6-3	TRBJ2-7	CASSDGTLPYEQYF	TGTGCCAGCAGCGACGGGACACTACCTTACGAGCAGTACTTC
once	.	TRBV5-1	TRBJ2-2	CAISSRVLAWELFF	TGCGCCATCAGCTCCAGGGTGCTCGCCTGGGAGCTGTTTTTT
.	.	TRBV20-1	TRBJ2-7	CSAAFHGEQYF	TGCAGTGCTGCATTTCATGGCGAGCAGTACTTC
few	.	TRBV25-1	TRBJ2-3	CASSEFGVVTQYF	TGTGCCAGCAGTGAATTCGGAGTAGTTACGCAGTATTTT
few	TRBD1	TRBV7-9	TRBJ1-2	CASNSRDRGLYGYTF	TGTGCCAGCAACTCCCGGGACAGGGGGCTTTATGGCTACACCTTC
.	.	TRBV5-1	TRBJ2-1	CASSLGIGTSGPYNEQFF	TGCGCCAGCAGCTTGGGGATCGGGACAAGCGGGCCCTACAATGAGCAGTTCTTC
.	.	TRBV6-5	TRBJ1-5	CASSDSRSKSNQPQHF	TGTGCCAGCAGTGACTCCCGGTCGAAGAGCAATCAGCCCCAGCATTTT
.	.	TRBV6-5	TRBJ2-7	CASRVGPYEQYF	TGTGCCAGCAGAGTCGGGCCCTACGAGCAGTACTTC
few	TRBD1	TRBV7-9	TRBJ2-1	CASSPGTGFNNEQFF	TGTGCCAGCAGCCCAGGGACAGGGTTTAACAATGAGCAGTTCTTC
few	TRBD2	TRBV7-2	TRBJ2-7	CASSSPSGVTYEQYF	TGTGCCAGCAGCTCCCCTAGCGGGGTGACCTACGAGCAGTACTTC
.	.	TRBV11-2	TRBJ1-6	CASSRLGIQGGGRNSPLHF	TGTGCCAGCAGCCGGTTAGGAATTCAGGGAGGGGGAAGGAATTCACCCCTCCACTTT
.	.	TRBV3-1	TRBJ1-1	CASSQGHNTEAFF	TGTGCCAGCAGCCAAGGCCACAACACTGAAGCTTTCTTT
few	.	TRBV24-1	TRBJ2-3	CATSDQASTDTQYF	TGTGCCACCAGTGATCAGGCTAGCACAGATACGCAGTATTTT
.	.	TRBV6-1	TRBJ2-2	CASSRARDTGELFF	TGTGCCAGCAGCCGGGCCAGGGACACCGGGGAGCTGTTTTTT
few	TRBD1	TRBV7-2	TRBJ2-3	CASSLIAGNRGRDTQYF	TGTGCCAGCAGCTTAATAGCCGGGAACAGGGGCAGAGATACGCAGTATTTT
.	TRBD1	TRBV2	TRBJ2-6	CASNQGAHGANVLTF	TGTGCCAGCAATCAGGGGGCGCATGGGGCCAACGTCCTGACTTTC
.	TRBD1	TRBV5-1	TRBJ1-3	CASSLPDRGGNTIYF	TGCGCCAGCAGCTTGCCAGACAGGGGCGGAAACACCATATATTTT
.	TRBD2	TRBV2	TRBJ2-1	CASSGPTSGAGRYNEQFF	TGTGCCAGCAGTGGGCCAACTAGCGGCGCGGGACGATACAATGAGCAGTTCTTC
.	.	TRBV7-2	TRBJ2-7	CASSPYKGSYEQYF	TGTGCCAGCAGCCCATATAAGGGTTCCTACGAGCAGTACTTC
many	TRBD1	TRBV6-1	TRBJ1-1	CASSSTGGGTEAFF	TGTGCCAGCAGCTCCACAGGGGGAGGGACTGAAGCTTTCTTT
.	TRBD1	TRBV12-3/TRBV12-4	TRBJ2-4	CASTLDRGNIQYF	TGTGCCAGCACTTTGGACAGGGGAAACATTCAGTACTTC
.	.	TRBV10-3	TRBJ2-7	CAISLQGEGYEQYF	TGTGCCATCAGCCTACAGGGGGAGGGCTACGAGCAGTACTTC
few	TRBD1	TRBV7-9	TRBJ2-5	CASRQPGQGWETQYF	TGTGCCAGCAGACAACCGGGACAGGGGTGGGAGACCCAGTACTTC
many	.	TRBV4-1	TRBJ2-3	CASSQGTNTDTQYF	TGCGCCAGCAGCCAAGGGACGAACACAGATACGCAGTATTTT
.	TRBD2	TRBV29-1	TRBJ2-5	CSVGTSGGEETQYF	TGCAGCGTTGGGACTAGCGGGGGGGAAGAGACCCAGTACTTC
.	TRBD2	TRBV6-2/TRBV6-3	TRBJ2-7	CASSPGLAASYEQYF	TGTGCCAGCAGTCCGGGCCTAGCGGCTTCCTACGAGCAGTACTTC
few	TRBD1	TRBV9	TRBJ2-3	CASSARDRPSDTQYF	TGTGCCAGCAGCGCCCGGGACAGGCCGTCAGATACGCAGTATTTT
.	.	TRBV6-2/TRBV6-3	TRBJ2-1	CASSYSGDTREQFF	TGTGCCAGCAGTTACTCGGGGGACACCAGGGAGCAGTTCTTC
.	TRBD2	TRBV2	TRBJ2-5	CASMTGGGQETQYF	TGTGCCAGCATGACGGGGGGAGGGCAAGAGACCCAGTACTTC
few	TRBD1	TRBV20-1	TRBJ1-1	CSAAETGRNTEAFF	TGCAGTGCGGCTGAGACAGGGCGAAACACTGAAGCTTTCTTT
many	.	TRBV29-1	TRBJ2-7	CSVELGVYEQYF	TGCAGCGTTGAGTTGGGGGTGTACGAGCAGTACTTC
few	.	TRBV12-3/TRBV12-4	TRBJ2-5	CASSSGTIQETQYF	TGTGCCAGCAGTTCCGGGACAATCCAAGAGACCCAGTACTTC
.	TRBD1	TRBV29-1	TRBJ1-1	CSVDYTGATEAFF	TGCAGCGTTGACTATACAGGGGCCACTGAAGCTTTCTTT
few	.	TRBV4-3	TRBJ2-7	CASSQEGGRTEQYF	TGCGCCAGCAGCCAAGAAGGGGGACGGACGGAGCAGTACTTC
.	.	TRBV30	TRBJ2-6	CAWSGSGANVLTF	TGTGCCTGGAGCGGCTCTGGGGCCAACGTCCTGACTTTC
.	.	TRBV20-1	TRBJ2-6	CSAPGVGAGANVLTF	TGCAGTGCACCCGGGGTGGGAGCTGGGGCCAACGTCCTGACTTTC
few	TRBD2	TRBV5-1	TRBJ2-5	CASSSGTSGRLETQYF	TGCGCCAGCAGCTCAGGGACTAGCGGGAGGCTGGAGACCCAGTACTTC